The T cell receptor beta chain under discussion was sequenced for a study of shared clonotypes between healthy human individuals. Findings and caveats of the study: Only blood was sampled, and tissue TCR repertoires likely differ from blood ones. Generation probability values for non-shared clonotypes were lower than those for clonotypes shared by all four donors. Naive subsets usually exceeded memory subsets in estimated richness.

The study separated CD4+ cells into CD45RA+ naive and CD45RA-negative memory subsets. The table came from immunoSEQ multiplex PCR; TCRdb's copy has only in-frame clones and leaves some out. Here the sample spans about 2.4 million clones, around 94% being singletons. The V gene lost 5 bases and the J gene lost 4 bases, with 8 bases spanning the gap. Per the germline V gene, CDR1 is MNHNY and CDR2 is SVGAGI (reference sequence). The CDR3 runs 12 residues. To note about this clone: Antigen: not known. Other DNA variants within this sample encode the same CDR3.

This receptor was obtained from a young man in good health. The sequenced sample consisted of naive CD4+ T cells sorted from blood. Indicated subset: CD45RA+ positively selected. The chain links TRBV6-6 to TRBJ1-1, with a weak D call TRBD1 (5 bases). CDR3 protein: CASSPGGTEAFF. The CDR3 DNA reads TGTGCCAGCAGTCCGGGGGGCACTGAAGCTTTCTTT.